This TCR beta chain was captured in a study of T cells in Graves' hyperthyroidism and ophthalmopathy. The investigators amplified TCR beta CDR3 regions from RNA transcripts. The HTBI primer set served for first-round RT-PCR of the TCR CDR3. TCRdb ran MiXCR on the multiplex PCR reads and lists one entry per CDR3 protein. Altogether about 640,000 distinct CDR3 sequences are present, around 21% being singletons, with the ten largest covering 34%. The CDR3 loop spans 17 amino acids. Per germline, CDR1 MNHEY and CDR2 SVGAGI. J lost 2 bases, V lost 0 bases, and 4 bases had no gene match. The clonotype comes from a man aged 25 to 40 with Graves' ophthalmopathy. The V and J genes are TRBV6-5 and TRBJ2-1; 10 bases fit TRBD2. The sequencing sample was made of blood. CDR3 residues: CASSYSYLAGAYNEQFF. Written as DNA, the CDR3 is TGTGCCAGCAGTTACTCCTATCTAGCGGGGGCCTACAATGAGCAGTTCTTC.